This T cell receptor beta chain was identified during a study of shared clonotypes between healthy human individuals. The authors ran the assay at deep level. As processed by the authors: Filtering differed for immunoSEQ, which gave only junction sequences without quality scores. TCRdb's table, derived via immunoSEQ multiplex PCR, lists solely in-frame clones and lacks some. From that table come the V and J calls and clone size; the DNA was used to work out D and trimming. The sample includes around 1 million clones, approximately 80% of them seen just once. V lost 1 base to trimming and J lost 9 bases, with 13 bases between them. The CDR3 extends over 13 amino acids. The germline V gene encodes CDR1 SGHTA and CDR2 FQGTGA.

This clonotype was obtained from a man aged 18 to 29 in good health. Sequenced input: memory CD4+ T cells sorted from blood. Subset reported: CD45RA-negative fraction. The rearrangement joins TRBV7-3 to TRBJ2-7, with D perhaps TRBD1 (6 bases). The CDR3 region is CASSLSQGSGQYF. As DNA, the CDR3 is TGTGCCAGCAGCTTAAGCCAGGGGTCTGGGCAGTACTTC.